The clone carrying this TCR beta chain showed up just a few times. The sample comes from a study of control samples from healthy donors and cancer patients. Sequenced by immunoSEQ multiplex PCR; TCRdb stores in-frame clones only, minus some. This table has about 50,000 clones, 94% appearing once. The CDR3 loop spans 16 amino acids. Unmatched junction bases numbered 3, after V lost 2 bases and J lost 0 bases. Germline V lookup: CDR1 MGHRA, CDR2 YSYEKL. The TCR comes from a man aged 25-45 years in good health. What was sequenced was blood. The V and J genes are TRBV4-1 and TRBJ2-3; 9 nucleotides agree with TRBD2. CDR3 in DNA: TGCGCCAGCAGCCAACTAGCGGGAAGGAGCACAGATACGCAGTATTTT. Translation: CASSQLAGRSTDTQYF.